What follows is one TCR beta chain and its context. The antigen is undetermined. Here immunoSEQ multiplex PCR was the method, and the copy in TCRdb shows in-frame clones only, minus some. The sample holds around 250,000 clones, roughly 70% seen once. The entry originates in a study of cytotoxic CD8 clonotypes in ibrutinib-treated CLL. Overall study: The group held roughly ten relapsed/refractory and fewer than 16 treatment-naive patients, with roughly 17 IGHV unmutated.

The CDR3 runs to 15 residues. Study-level results: Public clonotypes were seen rarely and were contracted or stable on treatment.

The sample consisted of PBMCs, taken after 24 months of ibrutinib treatment. This chain connects TRBV21-1 to TRBJ2-7; the D call in the table, TRBD2, was not verified against the DNA. TRBV21-1 represents a pseudogene. The clonotype comes from a human donor with chronic lymphocytic leukemia. The CDR3 sequence: CASSKRLAGPYEQYF. Here the CDR3 DNA reads TGTGCCAGCAGCAAACGGCTAGCGGGGCCCTACGAGCAGTACTTC.